What follows are 4 T cell receptor beta chains derived from one specimen sequenced in a study of blood T cell repertoires in COVID-19. The protocol was immunoSEQ multiplex PCR, while the TCRdb copy is restricted to in-frame clones and leaves out a portion. Among about 190,000 clones, 70% to 90% were seen once, and the ten largest hold around 5.9%. Sequenced material: peripheral blood. The receptors come from a woman in her 40s who had recovered from COVID-19.

The chain recombines TRBV18 with TRBJ2-5; TRBD2 matches 12 bases. The germline V gene has CDR1 KGHSH and CDR2 LQKENI. The CDR3 sequence is 18 residues long. J lost 6 bases, V lost 3 bases, and 14 bases had no gene match. This CDR3 is CASSPQALAGGFGQTQYF. The CDR3 DNA reads TGTGCCAGCTCACCTCAAGCACTAGCGGGAGGCTTCGGTCAGACCCAGTACTTC.

The rearrangement uses TRBV15 and TRBJ1-5; a weak D match, TRBD1 (6 bases). There are 13 residues in the CDR3. Germline V gene sequence: CDR1 LNHNV, CDR2 YYDKDF (reference sequence). Trimming shortened V by 3 bases and J by 5 bases, and 8 bases separated the two germline ends. The CDR3 region has the DNA TGTGCCACCAGCAGTGAGGGGGATCAGCCCCAGCATTTT. The encoded protein is CATSSEGDQPQHF.

The chain employs TRBV10-3 and TRBJ2-7, with TRBD2 matching over 7 bases. CDR3 length: 12 residues. With V trimmed by 7 bases and J by 5 bases, 5 bases remained unmatched. Germline-derived CDR1 and CDR2 are ENHRY and SYGVKD. DNA for the CDR3: TGTGCCATCACGGGCAGCGGGGACGAGCAGTACTTC. This sequence encodes CAITGSGDEQYF.

The chain links TRBV4-1 to TRBJ2-7; 9 bases match TRBD2. From germline, CDR1 is MGHRA and CDR2 YSYEKL. V shed 0 bases, J shed 4 bases, and the junction held 7 bases outside the gene matches. This CDR3 comprises 16 residues. CDR3 nucleotide sequence: TGCGCCAGCAGCCAAGATCTAAGGCTAGCGGGATACGAGCAGTACTTC. Its protein product is CASSQDLRLAGYEQYF.